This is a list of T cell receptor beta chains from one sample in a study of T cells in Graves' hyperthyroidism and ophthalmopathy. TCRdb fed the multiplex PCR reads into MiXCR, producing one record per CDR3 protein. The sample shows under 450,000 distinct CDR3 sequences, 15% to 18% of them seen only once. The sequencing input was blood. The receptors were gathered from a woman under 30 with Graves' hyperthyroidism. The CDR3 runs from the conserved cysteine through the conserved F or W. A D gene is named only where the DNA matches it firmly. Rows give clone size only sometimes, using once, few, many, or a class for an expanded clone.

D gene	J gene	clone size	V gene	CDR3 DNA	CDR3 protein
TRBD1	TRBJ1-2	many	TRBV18	TGTGCCAGCTCAGGACAGGTGAACTATGGCTACACCTTC	CASSGQVNYGYTF
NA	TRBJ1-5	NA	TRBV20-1	TGCAGTGCTAGAGGGGTTGCTCTCAGCAATCAGCCCCAGCATTTT	CSARGVALSNQPQHF
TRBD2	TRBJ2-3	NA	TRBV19	TGTGCCAGTAAAGCGGGGCGGGAGGGCCCGGGCACAGATACGCAGTATTTT	CASKAGREGPGTDTQYF
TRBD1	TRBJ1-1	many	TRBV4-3	TGCGCCAGCAGCCAAGGAGTGTCGACAGGGAGGAACACTGAAGCTTTCTTT	CASSQGVSTGRNTEAFF
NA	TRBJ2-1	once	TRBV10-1	TGCGCCAGCAGTGAGCAAACCTACAATGAGCAGTTCTTC	CASSEQTYNEQFF
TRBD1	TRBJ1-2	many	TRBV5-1	TGCGCCAGCAGCTTGAAGACCGGGACAGGGATGACGGATGGCTACACCTTC	CASSLKTGTGMTDGYTF
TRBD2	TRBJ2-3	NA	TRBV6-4	TGTGCCAGCAGTGACGAAGCGGGGGGGAGCACAGATACGCAGTATTTT	CASSDEAGGSTDTQYF
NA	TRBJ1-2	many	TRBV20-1	TGCAGTGCTAGAGATCTGGGAGCCACTAACTATGGCTACACCTTC	CSARDLGATNYGYTF
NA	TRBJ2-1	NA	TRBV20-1	TGCAGTGCTAGCAGTTCCCAGGGTGATTCCTACAATGAGCAGTTCTTC	CSASSSQGDSYNEQFF
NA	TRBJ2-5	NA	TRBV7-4	TGTGCCAGCAGCTCGACGATGACAGACAACCAAGAGACCCAGTACTTC	CASSSTMTDNQETQYF
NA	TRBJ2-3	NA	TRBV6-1	TGTGCCAGCGGGGATCTAGGTACGCAGTATTTT	CASGDLGTQYF
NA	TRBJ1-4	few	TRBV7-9	TGTGCCAGCAGCTTACCGGCGGATGAAAAACTGTTTTTT	CASSLPADEKLFF
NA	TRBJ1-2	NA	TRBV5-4	TGTGCCAGCAGCTTGGATTCGAGGGCGGGTGGTGGCTACACCTTC	CASSLDSRAGGGYTF
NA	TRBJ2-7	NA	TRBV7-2	TGTGCCAGCAGCTTAGTGTCGCTAAACAAGTACGAGCAGTACTTC	CASSLVSLNKYEQYF
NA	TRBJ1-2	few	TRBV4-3	TGCGCCAGCAGCCAAGAATGGAGCCAGCTCCCTAACTATGGCTACACCTTC	CASSQEWSQLPNYGYTF
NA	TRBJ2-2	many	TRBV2	TGTGCCAGCAGTGACGGGTGGAGCGGGGAGCTGTTTTTT	CASSDGWSGELFF
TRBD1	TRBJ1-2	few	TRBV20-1	TGCAGTGCTAGAGTTGGACAGGGGAACTATGGCTACACCTTC	CSARVGQGNYGYTF
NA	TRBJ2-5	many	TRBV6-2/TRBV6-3	TGTGCCAGCAGTTACTCGATTAGCAGGGACCAACTTGAAGAGACCCAGTACTTC	CASSYSISRDQLEETQYF
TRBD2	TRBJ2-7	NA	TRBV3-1	TGTGCCAGCAGCCTCCTAACTAGCGGGGCAACCTACGAGCAGTACTTC	CASSLLTSGATYEQYF
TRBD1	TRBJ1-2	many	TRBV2	TGTGTACAGGGGGCAGACTATGGCTACACCTTC	CVQGADYGYTF
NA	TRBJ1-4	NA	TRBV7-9	TGTGCCAGCAGCTCACTACAGGAGAATAATGAAAAACTGTTTTTT	CASSSLQENNEKLFF
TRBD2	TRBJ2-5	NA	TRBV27	TGTGCCAGCAGCCTTCTAGCGGGAGTGCGGGAGACCCAGTACTTC	CASSLLAGVRETQYF
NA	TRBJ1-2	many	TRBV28	TGTGCCAGCCGAATCGGGACGGCCTTCTATGGCTACACCTTC	CASRIGTAFYGYTF
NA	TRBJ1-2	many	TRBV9	TGTGCCAGCAGCCCTCACCGTGGGACACCAGAATTTGGGTTAGGCTACACCTTC	CASSPHRGTPEFGLGYTF
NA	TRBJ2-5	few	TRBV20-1	TGCAGTGCCATATGGAAGCTGCAAGAGACCCAGTACTTC	CSAIWKLQETQYF
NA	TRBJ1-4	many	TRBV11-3	TGTGCCAGCAGCTTAGGGGGCAGGGATGAAAAACTGTTTTTT	CASSLGGRDEKLFF
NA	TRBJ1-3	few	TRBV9	TGTGCCAGCAGCGTAGATGGAGCTATGGGAAACACCATATATTTT	CASSVDGAMGNTIYF
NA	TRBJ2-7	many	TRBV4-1	TGCGCCAGCAGCTCACTGGTTCGTTCCTACGAGCAGTACTTC	CASSSLVRSYEQYF
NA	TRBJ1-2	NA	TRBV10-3	TGTGCCATCAGTGAGCCCCCTGGGCGGGGTAACTATGGCTACACCTTC	CAISEPPGRGNYGYTF
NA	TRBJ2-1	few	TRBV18	TGTGCCAGCTCACCCAGAGCCAGGGCGGATGAGCAGTTCTTC	CASSPRARADEQFF
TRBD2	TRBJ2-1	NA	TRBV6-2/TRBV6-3	TGTGCCAGCAGTTACGCGCTAGCGGGGGCCGCGAGCTCCTACAATGAGCAGTTCTTC	CASSYALAGAASSYNEQFF
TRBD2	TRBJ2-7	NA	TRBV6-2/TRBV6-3	TGTGCCAGCAGTTACCCCGGACTAGCCGCGCACGAGCAGTACTTC	CASSYPGLAAHEQYF
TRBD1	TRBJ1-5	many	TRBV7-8	TGTGCCAGCAGCTTAGCCCAGAGGACAGGGCCATATAGCAATCAGCCCCAGCATTTT	CASSLAQRTGPYSNQPQHF
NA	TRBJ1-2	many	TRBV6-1	TGTGCCACCTTACCGGACACCACTAACTATGGCTACACCTTC	CATLPDTTNYGYTF
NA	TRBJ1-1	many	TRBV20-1	TGCAGTGCTAGTCGGGACGGATGGAACACTGAAGCTTTCTTT	CSASRDGWNTEAFF
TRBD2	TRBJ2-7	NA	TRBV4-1	TGCGCCAGCAGCCAAGACCCAGCGGGAGGGCCCTACGAGCAGTACTTC	CASSQDPAGGPYEQYF
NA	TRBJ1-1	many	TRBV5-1	TGCGCCAGCAAATCAGCCTACACTGAAGCTTTCTTT	CASKSAYTEAFF
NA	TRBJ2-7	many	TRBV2	TGTGCCAGCAAGCTGGGGTCCTACGAGCAGTACTTC	CASKLGSYEQYF
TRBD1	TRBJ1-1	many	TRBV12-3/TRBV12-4	TGTGCCAGCACCCTAGGGACAGGGGGCGCTCTGGTCACTGAAGCTTTCTTT	CASTLGTGGALVTEAFF
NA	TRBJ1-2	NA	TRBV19	TGTGCCAGTAGTATAGAGAGCACCTACCACGGGGGCTACACCTTC	CASSIESTYHGGYTF
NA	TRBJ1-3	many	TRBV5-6	TGTGCCAGCAGCTTGGGGTTGGGACGGTCCTCTGGAAACACCATATATTTT	CASSLGLGRSSGNTIYF
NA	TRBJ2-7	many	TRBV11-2	TGTGCCAGCAGCTTGGGGTTGGGGGGAAGGCTCCGTGAGGAGCAGTACTTC	CASSLGLGGRLREEQYF
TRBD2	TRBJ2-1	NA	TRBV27	TGTGCCAGCAGCTCTCTAGCGGGAACTTACAATGAGCAGTTCTTC	CASSSLAGTYNEQFF
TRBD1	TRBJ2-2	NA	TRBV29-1	TGCAGCGTTGCGCCGGGACAGGGGTTTGGCGGGGAGCTGTTTTTT	CSVAPGQGFGGELFF
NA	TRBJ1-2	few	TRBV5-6	TGTGCCAGCAGCCCCGGGACCGATACCTATGGCTACACCTTC	CASSPGTDTYGYTF
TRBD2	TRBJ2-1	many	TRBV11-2	TGTGCCAGCAGCTTCTATCGGGGGGTGTCCTACAATGAGCAGTTCTTC	CASSFYRGVSYNEQFF
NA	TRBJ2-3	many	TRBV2	TGTGCCAGCAGACTGAGCACAGATACGCAGTATTTT	CASRLSTDTQYF
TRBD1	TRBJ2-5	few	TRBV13	TGTGCCAGCAGCTTAGGGGACAGGGGAAAGACCCAGTACTTC	CASSLGDRGKTQYF
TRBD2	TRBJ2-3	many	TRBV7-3	TGTGCCAGCAGCTTAGGCGCGGGGGTAACAGATACGCAGTATTTT	CASSLGAGVTDTQYF
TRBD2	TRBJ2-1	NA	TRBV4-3	TGCGCCAGCAGCCAACCCCGCGGGACTAGCGGGGGGCATGAGCAGTTCTTC	CASSQPRGTSGGHEQFF
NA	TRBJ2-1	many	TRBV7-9	TGTGCCAGCAGCGGTACCGGGGGCCCCTCCTACAATGAGCAGTTCTTC	CASSGTGGPSYNEQFF